This TCR beta chain comes out of a study of T cells after yellow fever vaccination. A single record per CDR3 protein comes from TCRdb applying MiXCR to the 5' RACE reads. The profile shows 300,000 to 400,000 distinct CDR3 sequences, around 6.4% of them singletons. This clonotype was counted between two and nine times. Germline assignment: CDR1 GTSNPN and CDR2 SVGIG (reference sequence). CDR3 length: 14 residues. The V and J ends lost 2 bases and 5 bases, in that order; junction bases with no gene match: 5. The source was PBMCs, collected 5 days after the yellow fever booster vaccination. The chain links TRBV30 to TRBJ2-2; 7 nucleotides match TRBD2. This sequence originates from a man aged 25-40 years who received the YFV17D yellow fever vaccine. The CDR3 here is CAWSSGIVTGELFF. CDR3 bases: TGTGCCTGGAGTAGCGGGATTGTTACCGGGGAGCTGTTTTTT. The full variable domain, completed using reference TRBV30 and TRBJ2-2, is SQTIHQWPATLVQPVGSPLSLECTVEGTSNPNLYWYRQAAGRGLQLLFYSVGIGQISSEVPQNLSASRPQDRQFILSSKKLLLSDSGFYLCAWSSGIVTGELFFGEGSRLTVL.